A single sample gave rise to the 26 T cell receptor beta chains below, sequenced in a study of blood T cell repertoires in COVID-19. Sequencing was performed with immunoSEQ multiplex PCR; in TCRdb, only in-frame clones are kept and a portion is missing. The sample yields 400,000 or so clones, roughly 87% seen once. Sample: PBMCs or T cells enriched from blood (not recorded which). These receptors were taken from a man aged 18-30 years who had recovered from COVID-19.

The CDR3 protein is CASSLERNTDTQYF. In DNA, the CDR3 is TGCGCCAGCAGCTTGGAGAGGAACACAGATACGCAGTATTTT. The chain has TRBV5-1 and TRBJ2-3; D gene unclear. Germline V gene lookup returns CDR1 SGHRS and CDR2 YFSETQ. The V gene lost 0 bases and the J gene lost 2 bases, with 7 bases spanning the gap. CDR3 length: 14 amino acids.

This sequence joins TRBV5-1 and TRBJ1-4; 8 bases agree with TRBD1. The germline V gene has CDR1 SGHRS and CDR2 YFSETQ. V lost 8 bases, J lost 3 bases, and 3 bases stayed unmatched. The CDR3 is 13 amino acids. The CDR3 spells CARRDRSNEKLFF. The CDR3 bases are TGCGCCAGACGGGACAGGTCTAATGAAAAACTGTTTTTT.

V and J are TRBV7-2 and TRBJ1-5, with TRBD1 as a possible D gene (5 bases). The V end was cut by 5 bases, the J end by 0 bases, with 14 bases between. CDR1 is SGHTA, CDR2 FQGNSA, per germline. The CDR3 runs 16 residues. CDR3 residues: CASSVLSGVSNQPQHF. Written as DNA, the CDR3 is TGTGCCAGCAGCGTCCTATCGGGGGTTAGCAATCAGCCCCAGCATTTT.

This rearrangement joins TRBV10-3 to TRBJ1-2; D perhaps matches TRBD1 (6 bases). The germline gives CDR1 ENHRY, CDR2 SYGVKD. The CDR3 is 14 residues long. Deletions cut 6 bases from V and 0 bases from J, with 11 bases between. CDR3 in amino acids: CAISLGTTNYGYTF. CDR3 nucleotides: TGTGCCATCAGCTTAGGGACAACTAACTATGGCTACACCTTC.

V and J are TRBV28 and TRBJ2-2, with 10 positions matching TRBD1. V trimming: 4 bases; J trimming: 8 bases; junction bases outside the gene matches: 4. The CDR3 extends over 14 amino acids. The germline V gene encodes CDR1 MDHEN and CDR2 SYDVKM. The CDR3 DNA sequence: TGTGCCAGCAGTTGGGGGACAGGGGAGGGGGAGCTGTTTTTT. Translated, it gives CASSWGTGEGELFF.

The chain carries TRBV7-3 and TRBJ2-1, with 9 bases fitting TRBD1. The germline V gene has CDR1 SGHTA and CDR2 FQGTGA. V shed 5 bases, J shed 9 bases, and the junction held 8 bases outside the gene matches. The CDR3 sequence is 14 residues long. CDR3 region: CASSPITGGSEQFF. The CDR3 DNA reads as TGTGCCAGCAGCCCAATTACAGGGGGCAGTGAGCAGTTCTTC.

The gene calls are TRBV19 and TRBJ1-5; 7 bases match TRBD1. The CDR3 has 14 amino acids. Germline V gene data show CDR1 as LNHDA and CDR2 as SQIVND (reference sequence). V shed 5 bases and J 7 bases; nucleotides not matched to a gene: 8. The CDR3 sequence is CASSWQGDQQPQHF. The CDR3 DNA reads as TGTGCCAGTAGTTGGCAGGGGGATCAACAGCCCCAGCATTTT.

This clone was recorded once. V and J are TRBV5-4 and TRBJ1-2; D call uncertain. CDR3 length equals 11 residues. From germline, CDR1 is SGHNT and CDR2 YYREEE (reference sequence). V lost 1 base to trimming and J lost 9 bases, with 7 bases between them. CDR3 in amino acids: CASSLYSRYTF. CDR3 DNA sequence: TGTGCCAGCAGCTTGTACAGCCGCTACACCTTC.

About this clone itself: The identical CDR3 is also encoded by other nucleotide sequences in the sample. The chain couples TRBV5-1 to TRBJ1-6, with D unresolved. From germline, CDR1 is SGHRS and CDR2 YFSETQ. The CDR3 runs 16 residues. V dropped 0 bases and J dropped 0 bases, with 7 bases sitting between them. The CDR3 bases are TGCGCCAGCAGCTTGGGAAGGAGCTCCTATAATTCACCCCTCCACTTT. It translates to CASSLGRSSYNSPLHF.

This clone was seen a handful of times. The V gene is TRBV11-3, the J gene TRBJ1-4; D gene ambiguous. V was pared by 5 bases and J by 10 bases, with 23 bases between. Germline-derived CDR1 and CDR2 are SGHNT and YENEEA. CDR3 length equals 16 residues. In DNA form, the CDR3 reads TGTGCCAGCAGCCGATACCCGAGCGGACCGGAGGGAAAACTGTTTTTT. It is translated as CASSRYPSGPEGKLFF. Full variable domain (outside the CDR3, taken from reference TRBV11-3 and TRBJ1-4): EAGVVQSPRYKIIEKKQPVAFWCNPISGHNTLYWYLQNLGQGPELLIRYENEEAVDDSQLPKDRFSAERLKGVDSTLKIQPAELGDSAVYLCASSRYPSGPEGKLFFGSGTQLSVL.

The chain employs TRBV28 and TRBJ2-7; 10 bases fit TRBD1. The CDR3 loop spans 16 amino acids. Trimming removed 5 bases from V and 0 bases from J; junction bases left unmatched: 7. Germline V CDR1 and CDR2: MDHEN, SYDVKM. In nucleotides, the CDR3 is TGTGCCAGCAGTCCCACTGGACAGGGGGACTCCTACGAGCAGTACTTC. This encodes CASSPTGQGDSYEQYF.

The chain links TRBV4-2 to TRBJ2-7; a possible D gene is TRBD1 (6 bases). The germline gives CDR1 LGHNA, CDR2 YNFKEQ. V lost 1 base, J lost 3 bases, and 16 bases lay in between. CDR3 length: 16 residues. The CDR3 bases are TGTGCCAGCAGCCAAGGGCTCGGGGACAAATACTACGAGCAGTACTTC. Residues: CASSQGLGDKYYEQYF.

The CDR3 spells CAIIRSARTEAFF. CDR3 bases: TGTGCCATCATCCGGAGCGCACGGACTGAAGCTTTCTTT. This chain links TRBV7-9 with TRBJ1-1; D gene ambiguous. CDR1 and CDR2 (germline): SEHNR, FQNEAQ (reference sequence). The V end was cut by 10 bases, the J end by 5 bases, with 17 bases between. The CDR3 has 13 residues.

V gene TRBV24-1 combines with J gene TRBJ2-1, with a tentative D call TRBD2 (6 bases). The CDR3 extends over 14 amino acids. Germline values: CDR1 KGHDR, CDR2 SFDVKD. Trimming left V 2 bases short and J 8 bases short, with 12 bases between. The CDR3 sequence is CATSDSDYRDEQFF. The CDR3 nucleotides are TGTGCCACCAGTGATTCGGACTATAGGGATGAGCAGTTCTTC.

The chain joins TRBV29-1 to TRBJ1-4; D remains unclear. Germline CDR1 is SQVTM and CDR2 is ANQGSEA. CDR3 length: 12 amino acids. Trimming took 4 bases from V and 7 from J, leaving 10 bases between them. CDR3 DNA: TGCAGCGTTGCGCACGGAGCTGAAAAACTGTTTTTT. As protein: CSVAHGAEKLFF.

The chain has TRBV3-1 (or the pseudogene TRBV3-2) and TRBJ2-7; no clear D. Germline V CDR1 and CDR2: LGHDT, YNNKEL (reference sequence). The V gene lost 4 bases and the J gene lost 4 bases, with 11 bases spanning the gap. This CDR3 has 13 amino acids. Written as DNA, the CDR3 is TGTGCCAGCAGCCCCCACAACGGGTACGAGCAGTACTTC. Encoded protein: CASSPHNGYEQYF.

J is TRBJ1-5 and V is TRBV27; the D gene is possibly TRBD1 (6 bases). V shed 3 bases and J shed 4 bases, with 10 bases lying between them. Germline lookup yields CDR1 MNHEY and CDR2 SMNVEV (reference sequence). The CDR3 spans 14 residues. CDR3 loop: CASSLGGRNQPQHF. Here the CDR3 DNA reads TGTGCCAGCAGTTTGGGGGGGCGTAATCAGCCCCAGCATTTT.

The sample holds one count of this clone. J is TRBJ2-5 and V is TRBV7-3; 7 bases line up with TRBD2. J lost 2 bases, V lost 5 bases, and 5 bases had no gene match. CDR1 and CDR2 from the germline V gene are SGHTA and FQGTGA. The CDR3 covers 14 residues. The CDR3 reads CASSATSDQETQYF. CDR3 DNA: TGTGCCAGCAGCGCTACTAGCGATCAAGAGACCCAGTACTTC.

In its sample, this clone was seen many times. The chain has TRBV5-4 and TRBJ2-1, with 11 bases fitting TRBD1. Germline assignment: CDR1 SGHNT and CDR2 YYREEE (reference sequence). CDR3 length equals 16 residues. Trimming removed 3 bases from V and 6 bases from J; junction bases left unmatched: 8. Written as DNA, the CDR3 is TGTGCCAGCAGCTCTCCCCGGGACAGGGGGTTCAATGAGCAGTTCTTC. Its translation: CASSSPRDRGFNEQFF.

On this clone itself: This same CDR3 is encoded by further DNA sequences in the sample. This chain uses TRBV7-2 with TRBJ1-5; tentatively, D is TRBD1 (6 bases). The CDR3 is 15 amino acids. CDR1 and CDR2 (germline): SGHTA, FQGNSA. Trimming took 1 base from V and 3 from J, leaving 10 bases between them. CDR3 loop: CASSLVGGSNQPQHF. CDR3 nucleotide sequence: TGTGCCAGCAGCTTAGTAGGGGGATCCAATCAGCCCCAGCATTTT.

The chain recombines TRBV30 with TRBJ2-7, with no clear D. The ends were cut back, 0 bases at V and 2 bases at J, with 5 bases in the middle. The CDR3 spans 12 residues. Germline V lookup: CDR1 GTSNPN, CDR2 SVGIG (reference sequence). CDR3 sequence: CAWSVQPYEQYF. The CDR3 DNA reads TGTGCCTGGAGTGTACAACCCTACGAGCAGTACTTC.

The chain combines TRBV5-8 with TRBJ2-2; a possible D gene is TRBD2 (6 bases). The CDR3 totals 16 residues. V lost 6 bases, J lost 6 bases, and 21 bases lay in between. Germline CDR1 and CDR2: SGHTS and YDEGEE. CDR3 protein: CASNDLGGGFAGELFF. The CDR3 coding sequence is TGTGCCAGCAATGACCTGGGGGGTGGTTTCGCCGGGGAGCTGTTTTTT.

The chain couples TRBV5-1 to TRBJ1-4, with a weak D call TRBD1 (5 bases). The CDR3 spans 15 residues. Trimming took 4 bases from V and 2 from J, leaving 12 bases between them. Germline CDR1 SGHRS, CDR2 YFSETQ. As DNA, the CDR3 is TGCGCCAGCAGCGGAGCAGGGCCTACTAATGAAAAACTGTTTTTT. Translating gives CASSGAGPTNEKLFF.

This rearrangement joins TRBV11-2 to TRBJ1-1, with TRBD1 identical over 8 bases. V dropped 5 bases and J dropped 1; count of bases not matched to a gene: 9. The CDR3 extends over 16 amino acids. Germline V gene lookup returns CDR1 SGHAT and CDR2 FQNNGV. The chain's CDR3 is CASSLSGGSANTEAFF. The CDR3 DNA sequence: TGTGCCAGCAGCCTTTCAGGGGGCTCTGCGAACACTGAAGCTTTCTTT.

This sequence joins TRBV18 and TRBJ2-7; tentatively, D is TRBD1 (5 bases). CDR3 length: 14 residues. Trimming took off 2 bases at V and 0 bases at J, with 8 bases between the two ends. The germline CDR1 and CDR2 sequences are KGHSH and LQKENI. Here the CDR3 reads CASSPGQGSYEQYF. CDR3 bases: TGTGCCAGCTCACCAGGGCAGGGCTCCTACGAGCAGTACTTC.

V gene TRBV28 combines with J gene TRBJ1-5; possible D gene TRBD1, 5 bases. This CDR3 region has 17 residues. V shed 1 base and J shed 4 bases, with 17 bases lying between them. Germline CDR1 and CDR2: MDHEN and SYDVKM. The CDR3 DNA reads TGTGCCAGCAGTTTATTACAGGTGTTTTTTACTAATCAGCCCCAGCATTTT. Amino acids: CASSLLQVFFTNQPQHF.